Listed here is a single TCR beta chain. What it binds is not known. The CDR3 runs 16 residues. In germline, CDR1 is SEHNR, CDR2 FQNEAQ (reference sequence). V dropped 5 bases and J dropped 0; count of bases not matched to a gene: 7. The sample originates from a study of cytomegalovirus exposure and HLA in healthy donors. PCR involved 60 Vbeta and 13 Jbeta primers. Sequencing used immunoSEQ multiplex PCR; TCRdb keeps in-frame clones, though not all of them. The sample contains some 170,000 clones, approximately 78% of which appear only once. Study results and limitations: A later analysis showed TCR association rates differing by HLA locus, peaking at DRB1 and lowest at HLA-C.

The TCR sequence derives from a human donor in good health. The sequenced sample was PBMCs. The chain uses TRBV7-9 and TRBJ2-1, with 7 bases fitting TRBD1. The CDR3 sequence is CASSTTGTVSYNEQFF. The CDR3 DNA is TGTGCCAGCAGCACAACCGGGACAGTCTCCTACAATGAGCAGTTCTTC.